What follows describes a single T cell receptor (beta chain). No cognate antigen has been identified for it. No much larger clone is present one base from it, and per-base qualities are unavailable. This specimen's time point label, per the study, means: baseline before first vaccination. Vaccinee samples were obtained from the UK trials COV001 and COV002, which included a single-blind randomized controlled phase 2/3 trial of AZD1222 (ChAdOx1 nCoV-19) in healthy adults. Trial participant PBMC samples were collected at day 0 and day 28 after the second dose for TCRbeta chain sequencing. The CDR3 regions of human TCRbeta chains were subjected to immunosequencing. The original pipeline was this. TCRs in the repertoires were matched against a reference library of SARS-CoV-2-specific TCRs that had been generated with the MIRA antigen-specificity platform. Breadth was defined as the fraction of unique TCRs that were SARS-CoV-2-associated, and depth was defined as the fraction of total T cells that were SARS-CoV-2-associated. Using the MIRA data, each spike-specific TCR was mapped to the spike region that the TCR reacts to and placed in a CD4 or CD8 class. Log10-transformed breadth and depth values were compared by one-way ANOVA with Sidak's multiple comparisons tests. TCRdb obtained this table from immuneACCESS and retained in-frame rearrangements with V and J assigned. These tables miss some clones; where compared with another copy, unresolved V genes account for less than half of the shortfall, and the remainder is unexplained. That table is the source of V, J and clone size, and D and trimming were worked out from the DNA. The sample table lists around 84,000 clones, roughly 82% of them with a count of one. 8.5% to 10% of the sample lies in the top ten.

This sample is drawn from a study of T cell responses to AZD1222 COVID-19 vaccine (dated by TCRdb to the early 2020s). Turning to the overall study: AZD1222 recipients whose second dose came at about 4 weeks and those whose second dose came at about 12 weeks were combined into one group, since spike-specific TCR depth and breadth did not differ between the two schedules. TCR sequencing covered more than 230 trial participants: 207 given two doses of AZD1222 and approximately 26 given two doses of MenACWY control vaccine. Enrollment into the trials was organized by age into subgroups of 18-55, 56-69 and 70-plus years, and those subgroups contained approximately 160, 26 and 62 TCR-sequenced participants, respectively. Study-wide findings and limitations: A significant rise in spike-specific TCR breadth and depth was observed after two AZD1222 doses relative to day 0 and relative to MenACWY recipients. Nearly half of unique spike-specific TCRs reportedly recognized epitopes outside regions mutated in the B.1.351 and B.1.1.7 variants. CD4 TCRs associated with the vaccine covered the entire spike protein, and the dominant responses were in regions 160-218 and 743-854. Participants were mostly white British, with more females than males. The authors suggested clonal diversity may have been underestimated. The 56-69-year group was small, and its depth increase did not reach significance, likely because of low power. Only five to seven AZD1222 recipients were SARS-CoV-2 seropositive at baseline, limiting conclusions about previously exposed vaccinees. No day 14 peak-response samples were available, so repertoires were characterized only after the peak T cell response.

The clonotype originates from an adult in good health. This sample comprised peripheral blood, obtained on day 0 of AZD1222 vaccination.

The nucleotides read TGTGCCACCAGTGATTCCAACTGGTCCGGGACGGATTTTGGTAATGAGCAGTTCTTC. This gives the protein CATSDSNWSGTDFGNEQFF. The chain is assembled from TRBV24-1 and TRBJ2-1; the D region is possibly TRBD1 or TRBD2, each matching across 5 bases. The CDR3 contains 19 residues, cysteine and phenylalanine counted. This entry keeps only the CDR3 DNA: 57 bases, framed from base 1. The germline ends are 26 bases apart after V is trimmed by 2 bases and J by 7 bases. Looking up the germline V gene yields CDR1 KGHDR and CDR2 SFDVKD.